The subject of this entry is one TCR beta chain. Its antigen is currently not known. No much larger clone exists at a distance of one base, and base qualities are not known. The germline V gene gives CDR1 as LGHNT and CDR2 as FRNRAP. From its cysteine to its phenylalanine, the CDR3 spans 17 amino acids. Only CDR3 DNA is held: 51 bases, read in frame from base 1. Trimming at the junction amounts to 1 base on V and 4 bases on J, and the germline ends lie 16 bases apart. This entry is derived from a study of T cell changes during pregnancy in multiple sclerosis (dated by TCRdb to about 2019). For context, the study as a whole: In women with multiple sclerosis, the researchers looked at how the T cell repertoire shifted as pregnancy progressed.

Libraries were prepared through the immunoSEQ multiplex PCR assay. Held by TCRdb, this immuneACCESS table contains in-frame sequences only and omits some clones. Under half of the omission traces to an unresolved V gene where checked; the cause of the rest is unknown. In this sample the table shows about 50,000 clones, about 90% of which occur a single time. The top ten hold approximately 0.39% of the sample. This TCR was sampled from a female donor with multiple sclerosis, enrolled in a pregnancy study. The chain links TRBV12-5 with TRBJ2-2, with a weak D call of TRBD1 (6 bases match). The sample consisted of CD4+ T cells from peripheral blood mononuclear cells, taken after pregnancy. In nucleotide form, the sequence is TGTGCTAGTGGTTTGGGTACGACAGGAAAACCCACCGGGGAGCTGTTTTTT. Translated, this is CASGLGTTGKPTGELFF.